These T cell receptor beta chains were read from a single sample in a study of T-cell memory formation after mild COVID-19. TCRdb called the 5' RACE reads again in MiXCR, with one record for every CDR3 protein. The table shows over 300,000 distinct CDR3 sequences, with less than 25% occurring only once. Sequencing was carried out using PBMCs or a T cell subset sorted from them (not recorded which). The receptors were gathered from a man aged 18 to 29 who had mild COVID-19 (a few samples of this study predate the infection). Cell type and time point are not known. The CDR3 runs from the conserved cysteine through the conserved F or W. A D gene is named only where the DNA matches it firmly. The size of a clone is reported for some rows only, either as once, few or many, or as a class for expanded clones.

size: -
D: -
V: TRBV2
J: TRBJ2-1
CDR3: CASTKDRNNEQFF
DNA: TGTGCCAGCACCAAGGACCGAAACAATGAGCAGTTCTTC

size: -
D: -
V: TRBV5-1
J: TRBJ2-1
CDR3: CASSSGRAGYNEQFF
DNA: TGCGCCAGCAGCTCAGGTAGGGCAGGATACAATGAGCAGTTCTTC

size: few
D: -
V: TRBV12-3/TRBV12-4
J: TRBJ1-1
CDR3: CASRPTTGRAGTEAFF
DNA: TGTGCCAGCAGACCCACCACCGGGAGGGCGGGCACTGAAGCTTTCTTT

size: once
D: -
V: TRBV4-1
J: TRBJ2-7
CDR3: CASSQEGTPGYEQYF
DNA: TGCGCCAGCAGCCAAGAGGGTACCCCCGGTTACGAGCAGTACTTC

size: -
D: -
V: TRBV10-3
J: TRBJ2-5
CDR3: CAISESSTMQETQYF
DNA: TGTGCCATCAGTGAGTCGAGCACTATGCAAGAGACCCAGTACTTC

size: few
D: -
V: TRBV12-3/TRBV12-4
J: TRBJ2-5
CDR3: CASGAVGEETQYF
DNA: TGTGCCAGCGGGGCTGTGGGGGAAGAGACCCAGTACTTC

size: -
D: TRBD1
V: TRBV5-4
J: TRBJ2-7
CDR3: CASSSPPGQGVHEQYF
DNA: TGTGCCAGCAGCTCCCCTCCGGGACAGGGGGTTCACGAGCAGTACTTC

size: few
D: TRBD2
V: TRBV20-1
J: TRBJ2-1
CDR3: CSASGGAREQFF
DNA: TGCAGTGCTAGCGGGGGGGCGCGGGAGCAGTTCTTC

size: -
D: TRBD2
V: TRBV29-1
J: TRBJ2-3
CDR3: CSVNGVRGGSTDTQYF
DNA: TGCAGCGTCAACGGGGTGCGGGGGGGCAGCACAGATACGCAGTATTTT

size: -
D: -
V: TRBV12-3/TRBV12-4
J: TRBJ1-1
CDR3: CASNAPGNTEAFF
DNA: TGTGCCAGCAATGCTCCGGGAAACACTGAAGCTTTCTTT

size: -
D: -
V: TRBV20-1
J: TRBJ2-5
CDR3: CSARSLGAYQETQYF
DNA: TGCAGTGCTAGATCCCTTGGGGCATACCAAGAGACCCAGTACTTC

size: -
D: -
V: TRBV5-1
J: TRBJ1-1
CDR3: CASSLGRDSEAFF
DNA: TGCGCCAGCAGCCTCGGACGGGACTCTGAAGCTTTCTTT

size: -
D: TRBD2
V: TRBV5-5
J: TRBJ2-3
CDR3: CASSGLAGGHTDTQYF
DNA: TGTGCCAGCAGCGGACTAGCGGGGGGACATACAGATACGCAGTATTTT

size: few
D: -
V: TRBV7-7
J: TRBJ2-5
CDR3: CASSPGHGETQYF
DNA: TGTGCTAGCAGCCCAGGGCATGGAGAGACCCAGTACTTC

size: many
D: -
V: TRBV5-1
J: TRBJ2-3
CDR3: CASSTDPQTYTDTQYF
DNA: TGCGCCAGCAGCACAGACCCCCAGACCTACACAGATACGCAGTATTTT

size: -
D: TRBD2
V: TRBV4-1
J: TRBJ2-3
CDR3: CASSQNPGLGDTQYF
DNA: TGCGCCAGCAGCCAGAATCCGGGACTAGGAGATACGCAGTATTTT

size: -
D: -
V: TRBV6-2/TRBV6-3
J: TRBJ2-3
CDR3: CASMRDTQYF
DNA: TGTGCCAGCATGCGGGATACGCAGTATTTT

size: few
D: -
V: TRBV4-3
J: TRBJ1-1
CDR3: CASSQDPPGMNTEAFF
DNA: TGCGCCAGCAGCCAAGATCCACCCGGGATGAACACTGAAGCTTTCTTT

size: -
D: TRBD1
V: TRBV5-6
J: TRBJ1-2
CDR3: CASSLRTGMNGYTF
DNA: TGTGCCAGCAGCTTGCGGACAGGGATGAATGGCTACACCTTC

size: -
D: -
V: TRBV20-1
J: TRBJ1-6
CDR3: CSANQAGGDSPLHF
DNA: TGCAGTGCCAATCAAGCAGGTGGGGATTCACCCCTCCACTTT

size: -
D: -
V: TRBV3-1
J: TRBJ1-4
CDR3: CASSQVQSGVGKLFF
DNA: TGTGCCAGCAGCCAAGTCCAGTCAGGGGTAGGGAAACTGTTTTTT

size: few
D: TRBD1
V: TRBV10-1
J: TRBJ2-7
CDR3: CASSAAGGYEQYF
DNA: TGCGCCAGCAGTGCCGCAGGGGGCTACGAGCAGTACTTC

size: few
D: -
V: TRBV5-1
J: TRBJ1-6
CDR3: CASSPDRPNSPLHF
DNA: TGCGCCAGCAGCCCGGACCGACCGAATTCACCCCTCCACTTT

size: -
D: -
V: TRBV11-2
J: TRBJ2-2
CDR3: CASRFDTGTGELFF
DNA: TGTGCCAGCAGATTCGATACAGGGACCGGGGAGCTGTTTTTT

size: many
D: TRBD1
V: TRBV5-6
J: TRBJ1-1
CDR3: CASSLGQGIEAFF
DNA: TGTGCCAGCAGCTTGGGACAGGGGATTGAAGCTTTCTTT

size: many
D: -
V: TRBV12-3/TRBV12-4
J: TRBJ1-2
CDR3: CASSLQGFNYGYTF
DNA: TGTGCCAGCAGTTTACAGGGGTTTAACTATGGCTACACCTTC

size: -
D: -
V: TRBV5-6
J: TRBJ2-7
CDR3: CASSPGVGEQYF
DNA: TGTGCCAGCAGCCCCGGGGTTGGGGAGCAGTACTTC

size: -
D: TRBD2
V: TRBV29-1
J: TRBJ2-3
CDR3: CSVEVTSGGIGTQYF
DNA: TGCAGCGTTGAAGTTACTAGCGGGGGGATCGGTACGCAGTATTTT

size: -
D: -
V: TRBV20-1
J: TRBJ1-4
CDR3: CSANSPTNEKLFF
DNA: TGCAGTGCTAACTCCCCAACTAATGAAAAACTGTTTTTT

size: few
D: -
V: TRBV7-9
J: TRBJ2-5
CDR3: CASSSRDSRRMWYF
DNA: TGTGCCAGCAGCTCCCGGGACTCGCGTAGGATGTGGTACTTC

size: few
D: -
V: TRBV4-1
J: TRBJ2-7
CDR3: CASSLTGEQYF
DNA: TGCGCCAGCAGCCTCACGGGGGAGCAGTACTTC

size: -
D: TRBD2
V: TRBV5-1
J: TRBJ2-3
CDR3: CASSGTGGTSTDTQYF
DNA: TGCGCCAGCAGCGGGACCGGGGGGACTAGCACAGATACGCAGTATTTT

size: once
D: -
V: TRBV2
J: TRBJ2-3
CDR3: CASSGPRISTDTQYF
DNA: TGTGCCAGCAGTGGACCGCGGATTAGCACAGATACGCAGTATTTT

size: few
D: -
V: TRBV5-1
J: TRBJ2-3
CDR3: CASSLEASAPNTQYF
DNA: TGCGCCAGCAGCTTGGAAGCTAGCGCTCCTAATACGCAGTATTTT

size: -
D: -
V: TRBV5-1
J: TRBJ1-5
CDR3: CASSLNPGQPQHF
DNA: TGCGCCAGCAGCTTGAACCCCGGCCAGCCCCAGCATTTT

size: few
D: -
V: TRBV4-3
J: TRBJ2-1
CDR3: CASSQGISEAYNEQFF
DNA: TGCGCCAGCAGCCAAGGGATCTCGGAGGCCTACAATGAGCAGTTCTTC

size: few
D: -
V: TRBV5-6
J: TRBJ2-2
CDR3: CASSFSRVATGELFF
DNA: TGTGCCAGCAGCTTTTCCAGGGTGGCTACCGGGGAGCTGTTTTTT

size: -
D: TRBD2
V: TRBV4-2
J: TRBJ2-1
CDR3: CASSQERNSGDVDEQFF
DNA: TGTGCCAGCAGCCAAGAAAGGAATAGCGGGGACGTCGATGAGCAGTTCTTC

size: -
D: -
V: TRBV20-1
J: TRBJ1-1
CDR3: CSARAIEGLEAFF
DNA: TGCAGTGCTAGAGCCATAGAGGGCTTGGAAGCTTTCTTT